This T cell receptor (beta chain) was identified during a study of blood T cell repertoires in COVID-19. Trimming left V 2 bases short and J 1 base short, with 8 bases between. CDR3 length: 14 residues. CDR1 LGHNA and CDR2 YSLEER come from the germline V gene. Only in-frame clones appear in the TCRdb table, and some are missing; sequencing was by immunoSEQ multiplex PCR. This sample has about 140,000 clones, with about three quarters found just once. This chain connects TRBV4-3 to TRBJ1-1; D not certain. The clonotype was recovered from a woman in her forties or fifties with active or convalescent COVID-19. The sample consisted of peripheral blood. The CDR3 region is CASSQTAGNTEAFF. CDR3 DNA sequence: TGCGCCAGCAGCCAAACCGCAGGGAACACTGAAGCTTTCTTT.